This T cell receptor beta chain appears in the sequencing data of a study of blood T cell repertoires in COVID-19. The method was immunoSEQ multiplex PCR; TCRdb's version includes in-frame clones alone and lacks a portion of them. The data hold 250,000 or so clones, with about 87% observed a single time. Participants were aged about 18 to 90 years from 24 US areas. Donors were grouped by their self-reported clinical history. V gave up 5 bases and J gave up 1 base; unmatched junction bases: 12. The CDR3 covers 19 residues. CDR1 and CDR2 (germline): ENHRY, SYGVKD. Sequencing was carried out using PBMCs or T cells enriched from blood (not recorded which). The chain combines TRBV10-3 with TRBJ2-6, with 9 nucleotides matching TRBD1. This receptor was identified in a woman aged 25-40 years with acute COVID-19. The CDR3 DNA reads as TGTGCCATCAGTTCCCCTCCCGGGACAGGGATTTCTGGGGCCAACGTCCTGACTTTC. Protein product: CAISSPPGTGISGANVLTF.